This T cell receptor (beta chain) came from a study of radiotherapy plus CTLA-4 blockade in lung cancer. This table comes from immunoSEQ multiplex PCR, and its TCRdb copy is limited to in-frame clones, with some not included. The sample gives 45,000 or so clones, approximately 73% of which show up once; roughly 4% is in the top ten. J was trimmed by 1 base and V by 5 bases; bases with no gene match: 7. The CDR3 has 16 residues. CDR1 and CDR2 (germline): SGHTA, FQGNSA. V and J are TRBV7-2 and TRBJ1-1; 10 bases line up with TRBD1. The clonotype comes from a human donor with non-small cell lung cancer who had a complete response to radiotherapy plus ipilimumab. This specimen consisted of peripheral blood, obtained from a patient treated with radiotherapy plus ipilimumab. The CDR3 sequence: CASSVGTGVRNTEAFF. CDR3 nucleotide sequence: TGTGCCAGCAGCGTAGGGACAGGGGTGAGGAACACTGAAGCTTTCTTT.